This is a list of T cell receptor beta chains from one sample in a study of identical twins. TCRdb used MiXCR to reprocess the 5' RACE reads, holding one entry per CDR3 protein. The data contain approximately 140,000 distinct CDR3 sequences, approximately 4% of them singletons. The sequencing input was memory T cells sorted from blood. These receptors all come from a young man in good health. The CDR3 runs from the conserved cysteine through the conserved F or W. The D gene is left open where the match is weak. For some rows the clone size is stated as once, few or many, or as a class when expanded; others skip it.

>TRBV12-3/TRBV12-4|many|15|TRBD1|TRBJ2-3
CASRQQGLLTDTQYF
TGTGCCAGCAGGCAACAGGGGCTACTCACAGATACGCAGTATTTT
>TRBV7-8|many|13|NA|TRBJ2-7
CASSWASPYEQYF
TGTGCCAGCAGCTGGGCTAGTCCCTACGAGCAGTACTTC
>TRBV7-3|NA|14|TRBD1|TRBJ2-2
CASSFDRGGGELFF
TGTGCCAGCAGCTTCGACAGGGGCGGAGGGGAGCTGTTTTTT
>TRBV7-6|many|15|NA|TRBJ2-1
CASSPLGQVYDEQFF
TGTGCCAGCAGCCCCCTTGGGCAGGTCTATGATGAGCAGTTCTTC
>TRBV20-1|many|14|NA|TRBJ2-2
CSAVGTSRGRELFF
TGCAGTGCTGTCGGGACATCGAGAGGTCGGGAGCTGTTTTTT
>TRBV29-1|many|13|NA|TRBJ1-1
CSVDLNLNTEAFF
TGCAGCGTTGACCTAAATCTGAACACTGAAGCTTTCTTT
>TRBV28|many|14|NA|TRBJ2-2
CATSTNGNTGELFF
TGTGCCACCTCAACCAACGGTAACACCGGGGAGCTGTTTTTT
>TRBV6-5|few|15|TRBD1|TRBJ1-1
CASSYSNRGDTEAFF
TGTGCCAGCAGTTACTCGAACAGGGGGGACACTGAAGCTTTCTTT
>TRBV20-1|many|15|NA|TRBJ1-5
CSANGPGGSNQPQHF
TGCAGTGCTAACGGGCCCGGCGGGAGCAATCAGCCCCAGCATTTT
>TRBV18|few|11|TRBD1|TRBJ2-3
CASSKTGNTYF
TGTGCCAGCTCCAAGACAGGGAACACGTATTTT
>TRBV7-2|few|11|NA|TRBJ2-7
CASSSMYEQYF
TGTGCCAGCAGCTCGATGTACGAGCAGTACTTC